This entry lists 32 T cell receptor beta chains sequenced from one sample in a study of blood T cell repertoires in COVID-19. The data were produced by immunoSEQ multiplex PCR, yet TCRdb's version contains in-frame clones alone and is incomplete. Of about 310,000 clones listed, more than 70% are singletons. Sequenced material: peripheral blood. Receptor source: a woman aged 50 to 60 who had recovered from COVID-19.

The V gene is TRBV9, the J gene TRBJ2-1, with 9 bases identical to TRBD2. The CDR3 extends over 16 amino acids. The V gene end was trimmed by 4 bases and the J gene end by 5 bases; junction bases not matched to a gene: 10. CDR1 is SGDLS and CDR2 is YYNGEE in the germline V gene. CDR3 protein: CASSKGAGGPHNEQFF. The CDR3 nucleotides are TGTGCCAGCAGCAAGGGGGCGGGGGGGCCCCACAATGAGCAGTTCTTC.

The rearrangement joins TRBV28 to TRBJ2-3; 7 bases agree with TRBD1. The ends lost 5 bases at V and 4 bases at J; junction bases unmatched: 9. The length of the CDR3 is 15 residues. Germline V CDR1 and CDR2: MDHEN, SYDVKM. The CDR3 region is CASSRQGFVSDTQYF. Here the CDR3 DNA reads TGTGCCAGCAGTAGACAGGGTTTTGTTTCAGATACGCAGTATTTT.

V and J are TRBV5-1 and TRBJ2-2; the D is unclear. This CDR3 contains 13 residues. The V gene lost 0 bases and the J gene lost 6 bases, with 6 bases spanning the gap. Looked up from germline, CDR1 is SGHRS and CDR2 is YFSETQ. The CDR3 loop reads CASSLVLAGELFF. The CDR3 DNA reads TGCGCCAGCAGCTTGGTTCTAGCCGGGGAGCTGTTTTTT.

This rearrangement joins TRBV5-8 to TRBJ2-2; the match to TRBD1 covers 7 bases. Germline V CDR1 and CDR2: SGHTS, YDEGEE. V was clipped by 1 base and J by 3 bases; unmatched bases: 0. The CDR3 has 14 amino acids. CDR3 sequence: CASSLQGDTGELFF. The CDR3 DNA reads as TGTGCCAGCAGCTTGCAGGGGGACACCGGGGAGCTGTTTTTT.

This sequence joins TRBV6-2 or TRBV6-3 and TRBJ2-7, with TRBD2 matching 8 bases. V was pared by 7 bases and J by 4 bases, with 9 bases of the junction left unmatched. The length of the CDR3 is 14 residues. Germline CDR1 MNHEY, CDR2 SVGEGT. The CDR3 sequence: CASIPISGSYEQYF. The CDR3 DNA reads as TGTGCCAGCATCCCAATCAGCGGGAGTTACGAGCAGTACTTC.

The chain combines TRBV7-2 with TRBJ2-3; D might be TRBD2 (5 bases). V lost 6 bases and J 4 bases, leaving 20 bases between the germline ends. The CDR3 runs to 16 residues. CDR1 SGHTA and CDR2 FQGNSA come from the germline V gene. The CDR3 DNA reads as TGTGCCAGCAGTCGCAACTCAGCGGTCGGCGCAGATACGCAGTATTTT. As protein: CASSRNSAVGADTQYF.

The chain links TRBV7-2 to TRBJ1-6, with D maybe TRBD1 (6 bases). The CDR3 loop spans 16 amino acids. Germline V gene sequence: CDR1 SGHTA, CDR2 FQGNSA. V lost 4 bases and J 1 base, leaving 11 bases between the germline ends. The CDR3 spells CASSYATGSYNSPLHF. The CDR3 DNA sequence: TGTGCCAGCAGCTACGCCACAGGGTCCTATAATTCACCCCTCCACTTT.

DNA for the CDR3: TGCAGCGTTGGACCGCAGGTGGCAGATACGCAGTATTTT. Residues: CSVGPQVADTQYF. This rearrangement joins TRBV29-1 to TRBJ2-3; no clear D gene. CDR3 size: 13 residues. V was clipped by 4 bases and J by 4 bases, with 12 bases between them. CDR1 SQVTM and CDR2 ANQGSEA come from the germline V gene.

The chain combines TRBV28 with TRBJ2-1; D possibly corresponds to TRBD1 (5 bases). The V gene's germline CDR1 is MDHEN and CDR2 SYDVKM. The CDR3 loop spans 13 amino acids. V shed 4 bases and J shed 8 bases, with 12 bases lying between them. The CDR3 protein is CASSSTGFDEQFF. In DNA form, the CDR3 reads TGTGCCAGCAGTTCAACAGGCTTCGATGAGCAGTTCTTC. The full variable domain, completed using reference TRBV28 and TRBJ2-1, is DVKVTQSSRYLVKRTGEKVFLECVQDMDHENMFWYRQDPGLGLRLIYFSYDVKMKEKGDIPEGYSVSREKKERFSLILESASTNQTSMYLCASSSTGFDEQFFGPGTRLTVL.

The chain joins TRBV6-5 to TRBJ1-4; D may be TRBD1 (5 bases). With 1 base removed from V and 6 bases from J, the gap between germline ends came to 9 bases. From germline, CDR1 is MNHEY and CDR2 SVGAGI. The CDR3 is 14 amino acids. The CDR3: CASSYWQGDEKLFF. For the CDR3, the DNA is TGTGCCAGCAGTTACTGGCAGGGCGATGAAAAACTGTTTTTT.

The rearrangement uses TRBV20-1 and TRBJ2-7; 10 nucleotides line up with TRBD2. This CDR3 has 16 amino acids. The germline CDR1 and CDR2 sequences are DFQATT and SNEGSKA (reference sequence). Trimming cost V 3 bases and J 2 bases; bases outside gene matches: 10. CDR3 protein: CSASLAGAARPYEQYF. The CDR3 coding sequence is TGCAGTGCTAGTCTAGCGGGGGCCGCCAGACCCTACGAGCAGTACTTC.

The J gene is TRBJ2-3, the V gene TRBV28, with a possible D match to TRBD2 (6 bases). The germline V gene encodes CDR1 MDHEN and CDR2 SYDVKM. The CDR3 sequence is 14 residues long. Deletions cut 6 bases from V and 4 bases from J, with 14 bases between. CDR3 nucleotide sequence: TGTGCCAGCAGCCGAGGACTACGACCAGATACGCAGTATTTT. Protein product: CASSRGLRPDTQYF.

This clone was counted only a few times. The rearrangement joins TRBV7-9 to TRBJ2-1; D is perhaps TRBD2 (5 bases). Trimming left V 5 bases short and J 4 bases short, with 12 bases between. Germline V gene sequence: CDR1 SEHNR, CDR2 FQNEAQ (reference sequence). The CDR3 sequence is 14 residues long. The CDR3 DNA reads as TGTGCCAGCAGCCCGGGAATCTATTACAATGAGCAGTTCTTC. It translates to CASSPGIYYNEQFF.

This clone was picked up a small number of times. The rearrangement uses TRBV4-1 and TRBJ1-5, with 7 bases identical to TRBD1. The CDR3 runs to 15 residues. Trimming at V came to 4 bases and at J to 6 bases, leaving 9 bases not matched to a gene. Germline V gives CDR1 MGHRA, CDR2 YSYEKL. In nucleotides, the CDR3 is TGCGCCAGCAGCCTTTATGACAGGGAAAGTCAGCCCCAGCATTTT. Translation: CASSLYDRESQPQHF.

The chain links TRBV30 to TRBJ1-3; D is perhaps TRBD1 (6 bases). Trimming stripped 2 bases from V and 2 bases from J, with 10 bases between. The germline gives CDR1 GTSNPN, CDR2 SVGIG (reference sequence). The CDR3 covers 14 residues. CDR3 sequence: CAWSLGGTGNTIYF. The DNA of the CDR3 is TGTGCCTGGAGTTTAGGGGGAACTGGAAACACCATATATTTT.

The chain joins TRBV30 to TRBJ2-1, with a tentative D call TRBD1 (6 bases). The CDR3 consists of 16 residues. CDR1 and CDR2 (germline): GTSNPN, SVGIG (reference sequence). V dropped 2 bases and J dropped 3 bases, with 17 bases sitting between them. The CDR3 DNA follows: TGTGCCTGGAGTCAAAGCGGCAGGGGCAACTACAATGAGCAGTTCTTC. Its protein product is CAWSQSGRGNYNEQFF.

The gene calls are TRBV24-1 and TRBJ2-7; possibly TRBD2 for D (6 bases). V lost 6 bases to trimming and J lost 4 bases, with 12 bases between them. The CDR3 covers 13 residues. CDR1 and CDR2 from the germline V gene are KGHDR and SFDVKD. The CDR3 loop is CATSRGTGYEQYF. CDR3 bases: TGTGCCACCAGTCGGGGGACTGGGTACGAGCAGTACTTC.

This clone has just one count. This rearrangement joins TRBV2 to TRBJ1-2; TRBD1 aligns across 9 bases. J was trimmed by 4 bases and V by 3 bases; bases with no gene match: 3. CDR1 SNHLY and CDR2 FYNNEI come from the germline V gene. The CDR3 is 14 amino acids. The CDR3 loop reads CASSEGQGTYGYTF. For the CDR3, the DNA is TGTGCCAGCAGTGAGGGACAGGGAACCTATGGCTACACCTTC. Drawing the rest from reference TRBV2 and TRBJ1-2, the complete variable domain is EPEVTQTPSHQVTQMGQEVILRCVPISNHLYFYWYRQILGQKVEFLVSFYNNEISEKSEIFDDQFSVERPDGSNFTLKIRSTKLEDSAMYFCASSEGQGTYGYTFGSGTRLTVV.

This clone was seen once. The chain is built from TRBV9 and TRBJ2-1, with 7 bases fitting TRBD2. This CDR3 region has 15 residues. CDR1 is SGDLS, CDR2 YYNGEE, per germline. Trimming removed 3 bases from V and 7 bases from J; junction bases left unmatched: 10. Here the CDR3 reads CASSDGDYVANEQFF. The CDR3 DNA reads TGTGCCAGCAGCGACGGGGACTATGTCGCGAATGAGCAGTTCTTC.

The chain joins TRBV11-2 to TRBJ2-3; D is ambiguous. The CDR3 is made up of 15 amino acids. Germline CDR1 reads SGHAT; CDR2 reads FQNNGV. V dropped 3 bases and J dropped 1 base, with 11 bases sitting between them. The CDR3, as DNA: TGTGCCAGCAGCTTGAGAGCCCCCCGCACAGATACGCAGTATTTT. Translating gives CASSLRAPRTDTQYF.

This clone was found many times. Additional DNA sequences in this sample encode the identical CDR3. This chain joins TRBV7-2 and TRBJ2-2; a possible D gene is TRBD1 (5 bases). The length of the CDR3 is 13 residues. V lost 5 bases, J lost 4 bases, and 8 bases lay in between. Germline V gene lookup returns CDR1 SGHTA and CDR2 FQGNSA. CDR3 loop: CASSPQGTGELFF. The CDR3 region has the DNA TGTGCCAGCAGCCCTCAGGGCACCGGGGAGCTGTTTTTT.

Worth noting for this clone: This same CDR3 is encoded by further DNA sequences in the sample. V gene TRBV7-2 combines with J gene TRBJ2-7; 8 positions agree with TRBD1. The junction had 3 bases not matched to a gene; V was cut back by 2 bases and J by 0 bases. This CDR3 is built from 15 residues. Germline-derived CDR1 and CDR2 are SGHTA and FQGNSA. The chain's CDR3 is CASSLHRGSSYEQYF. CDR3 bases: TGTGCCAGCAGCTTACACAGGGGGAGCTCCTACGAGCAGTACTTC.

This rearrangement joins TRBV7-9 to TRBJ1-1; D is perhaps TRBD1 (6 bases). Germline V gene lookup returns CDR1 SEHNR and CDR2 FQNEAQ (reference sequence). The CDR3 is 13 amino acids. Deletions cut 6 bases from V and 2 bases from J, with 10 bases between. Written as DNA, the CDR3 is TGTGCCAGCAGACAACAGGGAAACACTGAAGCTTTCTTT. Translating gives CASRQQGNTEAFF.

The chain carries TRBV10-3 and TRBJ1-1; TRBD1 is a possible D gene (6 bases). CDR1 ENHRY and CDR2 SYGVKD come from the germline V gene. The CDR3 has 14 residues. V shed 0 bases and J shed 4 bases, with 9 bases lying between them. CDR3 in DNA: TGTGCCATCAGTGAGTCGGGGGGGCGCACTGAAGCTTTCTTT. Its translation is CAISESGGRTEAFF.

The chain carries TRBV6-5 and TRBJ2-7, with TRBD1 matching over 7 bases. J was trimmed by 2 bases and V by 3 bases; bases with no gene match: 10. The CDR3 consists of 16 residues. CDR1 MNHEY and CDR2 SVGAGI come from the germline V gene. The CDR3 protein is CASSYEYRGSTYEQYF. In nucleotides, the CDR3 is TGTGCCAGCAGTTATGAATACAGGGGATCCACCTACGAGCAGTACTTC.

The chain combines TRBV3-1 (or the pseudogene TRBV3-2) with TRBJ2-3, with TRBD2 identical over 7 bases. This CDR3 has 14 amino acids. Per germline, CDR1 LGHDT and CDR2 YNNKEL (reference sequence). J gave up 3 bases and V 4 bases, and 4 bases lay outside the gene matches. The CDR3 DNA follows: TGTGCCAGCAGCCTACGGACTAGAACAGATACGCAGTATTTT. This translates into CASSLRTRTDTQYF.

The CDR3 DNA reads as TGCGCCAGCAGTTATGTTGAGTTCGATGGCTACACCTTC. It translates to CASSYVEFDGYTF. J is TRBJ1-2 and V is TRBV5-1; no definite D call. The CDR3 totals 13 residues. The V end lost 5 bases, the J end lost 6 bases, and 14 bases lay between the germline ends. In germline, CDR1 is SGHRS, CDR2 YFSETQ. Full variable domain (outside the CDR3, taken from reference TRBV5-1 and TRBJ1-2): KAGVTQTPRYLIKTRGQQVTLSCSPISGHRSVSWYQQTPGQGLQFLFEYFSETQRNKGNFPGRFSGRQFSNSRSEMNVSTLELGDSALYLCASSYVEFDGYTFGSGTRLTVV.

The rearrangement links TRBV30 to TRBJ2-1; TRBD2 matches at 13 bases. Per the germline V gene, CDR1 is GTSNPN and CDR2 is SVGIG (reference sequence). After removal of 1 base from V and 4 bases from J, the junction contained 1 base not matched to a gene. The CDR3 totals 15 residues. The CDR3 coding sequence is TGTGCCTGGAGTGCGGGACTAGCGGGGTACAATGAGCAGTTCTTC. It is translated as CAWSAGLAGYNEQFF.

The gene calls are TRBV28 and TRBJ2-7; no definite D call. The germline V gene encodes CDR1 MDHEN and CDR2 SYDVKM. The CDR3 runs to 13 residues. The V gene lost 1 base and the J gene lost 3 bases, with 7 bases spanning the gap. The CDR3 loop is CASSLYGYYEQYF. The CDR3 DNA sequence: TGTGCCAGCAGTTTATACGGGTACTACGAGCAGTACTTC.

The chain carries TRBV7-9 and TRBJ1-4; tentatively, D is TRBD1 (6 bases). The CDR3 length is 12 residues. Between the trimmed V and J ends, which lost 4 bases and 8 bases, there was a span of 8 bases. The germline gives CDR1 SEHNR, CDR2 FQNEAQ (reference sequence). CDR3 protein: CASSWTAEKLFF. For the CDR3, the DNA is TGTGCCAGCAGCTGGACAGCGGAAAAACTGTTTTTT.

V is TRBV7-2 and J is TRBJ2-7; possible D gene TRBD1, 6 bases. V lost 3 bases, J lost 1 base, and 13 bases lay in between. CDR3 length: 15 amino acids. Germline lookup yields CDR1 SGHTA and CDR2 FQGNSA. In DNA form, the CDR3 reads TGTGCCAGCAGCTTGCAAGGGACATTTTCCTACGAGCAGTACTTC. It encodes CASSLQGTFSYEQYF.

V and J are TRBV18 and TRBJ1-3; no clear D. The germline V and J ends were trimmed by 6 bases and 0 bases, with 18 bases remaining between them. There are 17 residues in the CDR3. CDR1 and CDR2 from the germline V gene are KGHSH and LQKENI. As DNA, the CDR3 is TGTGCCAGCTCGCCCTCGGTGATACAGATCTCTGGAAACACCATATATTTT. As protein: CASSPSVIQISGNTIYF.